The clone carrying this T cell receptor (beta chain) appeared a few times. Its antigen is still unknown. The CDR3 sequence is 15 residues long. V gave up 6 bases and J gave up 0 bases; unmatched junction bases: 6. CDR1 and CDR2 from the germline V gene are KGHSH and LQKENI. The sample comes from a study of CD4 T cells in relation to SARS-CoV-2 and coronaviruses. For the study at large: PBMCs were cultured with antigen for roughly 9 days before TCR beta sequencing. Median patient age was about 41 years, spanning 21 to 72 years.

TCRdb keeps only in-frame clones here, not all; method: immunoSEQ multiplex PCR. The sample consists of 40,000 to 50,000 clones, about 80% of them appearing once. Regarding the study as a whole: The assay detects memory recall responses, not culture-primed primary responses. Samples before the pandemic and after infection were not matched within any donor.

The chain is built from TRBV18 and TRBJ2-3; 7 nucleotides agree with TRBD2. Material for sequencing was naive CD4+ T cells from PBMCs, cultured in vitro. Described subset: naive CD4+ T cells isolated by negative enrichment. The sequence was obtained from an adult with COVID-19. The CDR3 region is CASSSFSGSTDTQYF. The CDR3 nucleotides are TGTGCCAGCTCGTCGTTTAGCGGGAGCACAGATACGCAGTATTTT.